This T cell receptor (beta chain) was captured in a study of T cells after yellow fever vaccination. There are a few counts of this clonotype. Making TCR cDNA involved 5'RACE template switching, which added UMIs and a universal primer site. TCRdb analysed the 5' RACE reads with MiXCR anew, one entry per CDR3 protein. This sample has 150,000 to 200,000 distinct CDR3 sequences; around 9% occur once, and the top ten carry roughly 40%. The sample consisted of CD8+ T cells sorted from PBMCs, taken 45 days after the yellow fever booster vaccination. The TCR was taken from a man aged 18-30 years who received the YFV17D yellow fever vaccine.

Here the CDR3 DNA reads TGCGCCAGCAGCTTGGGGGCGTGGACTGAAGCTTTCTTT. Protein product: CASSLGAWTEAFF. The chain joins TRBV5-1 to TRBJ1-1; no clear D gene. The CDR3 loop spans 13 amino acids. V lost 0 bases, J lost 5 bases, and 8 bases lay in between. CDR1 and CDR2 from the germline V gene are SGHRS and YFSETQ.